A selection of T cell receptor beta chains follows, all from one sample in a study of cytomegalovirus exposure and HLA in healthy donors. Assay used: immunoSEQ multiplex PCR; TCRdb lists only in-frame clones, some missing. The sample lists 100,000 to 150,000 clones, roughly 75% occurring once. Sequencing was carried out using PBMCs. The receptors derive from a man aged 25-40 years in good health and CMV-seropositive. CDR3s include the opening cysteine and the closing phenylalanine or tryptophan. Fields, in order: CDR3 DNA, CDR3 protein, V gene, D gene, J gene, clone size. A D gene is named only where the DNA matches it firmly. Some rows have no size entry. The others give once, few or many, or a class for an expanded clone.

TGCGCCAGCAGCCAGGGACTAGCGGGAGTAGGGAATGAGCAGTTCTTC,CASSQGLAGVGNEQFF,TRBV5-1,TRBD2,TRBJ2-1,-
TGTGCCAGCAGCTTAGATCGGGGGACAGGGGGCTACGAGCAGTACTTC,CASSLDRGTGGYEQYF,TRBV11-2,TRBD1,TRBJ2-7,-
TGTGCCAGCAGTTTAACGGGGGTGGACAATCAGCCCCAGCATTTT,CASSLTGVDNQPQHF,TRBV28,-,TRBJ1-5,-
TGTGCCAGCAGTGAAAAAAGCGGGGACTACAATGAGCAGTTCTTC,CASSEKSGDYNEQFF,TRBV6-1,TRBD2,TRBJ2-1,-
TGTGCCAGCAGTTACTCTAGAGCGATCGGGGAGCTGTTTTTT,CASSYSRAIGELFF,TRBV6-5,-,TRBJ2-2,-
TGTGCCTGGTCTGTCGGGGGGAGGGCATATGGCTACACCTTC,CAWSVGGRAYGYTF,TRBV30,-,TRBJ1-2,few
TGTGCCAGCAGCTTATTCAGGGATGGCACTGAAGCTTTCTTT,CASSLFRDGTEAFF,TRBV11-2,-,TRBJ1-1,-
TGTGCCAGCAGTGTCGGACGGGAGTACGAGCAGTACTTC,CASSVGREYEQYF,TRBV27,-,TRBJ2-7,few
TGTGCCAGCAGCGCAGGAGGATGGCCAATGAACACTGAAGCTTTCTTT,CASSAGGWPMNTEAFF,TRBV5-4,-,TRBJ1-1,-
TGTGCCAGCAGCCGAGCGACTAGCAGGACCGAGCAGTACTTC,CASSRATSRTEQYF,TRBV4-2,TRBD2,TRBJ2-7,few
TGTGCCATCCAGCCGGAGGGGCACTACGAGCAGTACTTC,CAIQPEGHYEQYF,TRBV10-3,-,TRBJ2-7,-
TGCGCCAGCAGCCGAGAGGGGGCGACTGAAGCTTTCTTT,CASSREGATEAFF,TRBV4-3,TRBD1,TRBJ1-1,few
TGTGCCAGCAGCCACCTAAGGGGCTCCTACGAGCAGTACTTC,CASSHLRGSYEQYF,TRBV4-2,-,TRBJ2-7,-
TGTGCCAGCAGTGAAGTAGCGGGAAAGAGCTCCTACGAGCAGTACTTC,CASSEVAGKSSYEQYF,TRBV2,TRBD2,TRBJ2-7,-
TGTGCCAGCAGTCCCCGGACAGTTCGTCTCTACGAGCAGTACTTC,CASSPRTVRLYEQYF,TRBV27,-,TRBJ2-7,-
TGTGCCAGCAGCTTAGTTGGTAGCGGGAGCCATGAGACCCAGTACTTC,CASSLVGSGSHETQYF,TRBV13,TRBD2,TRBJ2-5,-
TGCGCCAGCAGCCAAGCCCGAGGGACGGGAGGGCCTGACGAGCAGTACTTC,CASSQARGTGGPDEQYF,TRBV4-3,TRBD2,TRBJ2-7,-
TGTGCCAGCAGCTCGCGGGAGCCGTTTACAAATGAGCAGTTCTTC,CASSSREPFTNEQFF,TRBV9,TRBD2,TRBJ2-1,-
TGTGCCAGCAGCTCCGTTAGTCGCGAGCAGTACTTC,CASSSVSREQYF,TRBV7-2,-,TRBJ2-7,-
TGTGCCAGCAGCTTAGAAACAGTCTACGAGCAGTACTTC,CASSLETVYEQYF,TRBV7-9,-,TRBJ2-7,-
TGTGCCAGCAGTCCGAGGGAGAGCACAGATACGCAGTATTTT,CASSPRESTDTQYF,TRBV6-5,-,TRBJ2-3,-
TGTGCCAGCGATACTAGCGGGAGGGCCCGGGAGCAGTTCTTC,CASDTSGRAREQFF,TRBV25-1,TRBD2,TRBJ2-1,-
TGCAGCGTTGCACTTTCGGGGGACAATGAGCAGTTCTTC,CSVALSGDNEQFF,TRBV29-1,-,TRBJ2-1,-
TGTGCCAGCAGTTTAGGGAGATGGTCAGGGGGCATGGCTACAATCTCCTACAATGAGCAGTTCTTC,CASSLGRWSGGMATISYNEQFF,TRBV27,TRBD1,TRBJ2-1,-
TGCGCCAGCAGGCAAACCAGGACAGGGTCCTACGAGCAGTACTTC,CASRQTRTGSYEQYF,TRBV5-1,TRBD1,TRBJ2-7,-
TGTGCCAGCAGTTCGCGAGGGTTGGGACTAGCGGGACACGAGCAGTACTTC,CASSSRGLGLAGHEQYF,TRBV5-4,TRBD2,TRBJ2-7,-
TGTGCCAGCAGCTCGGAAGGACAGCGAACCTACGAGCAGTACTTC,CASSSEGQRTYEQYF,TRBV7-8,-,TRBJ2-7,-
TGCAGCGTTCTGGTCGACAGGGCCCCTCGGGATGAGCAGTTCTTC,CSVLVDRAPRDEQFF,TRBV29-1,TRBD1,TRBJ2-1,-
TGTGCCAGCAGCCCCCGGACAGGGGATAACTATGGCTACACCTTC,CASSPRTGDNYGYTF,TRBV7-2,TRBD1,TRBJ1-2,-
TGTGCCATCAGTGAGTCGGTGGCTAGCGGCCCTAGCACAGATACGCAGTATTTT,CAISESVASGPSTDTQYF,TRBV10-3,TRBD2,TRBJ2-3,-
TGCGCCAGCAGCTTCACGGATGAGCAGTTCTTC,CASSFTDEQFF,TRBV5-1,-,TRBJ2-1,-
TGTGCCAGCAGCCCGACAACTAGCAAGTCTCTGTACTTC,CASSPTTSKSLYF,TRBV5-6,-,TRBJ2-4,-
TGCGCCAGCAGCCAGGACGGACAGGGAGGGTATGGCTACACCTTC,CASSQDGQGGYGYTF,TRBV4-3,TRBD1,TRBJ1-2,-
TGTGCCAGCAGCGTAGATGGACTAGCGGGAGGGAGCACCGGGGAGCTGTTTTTT,CASSVDGLAGGSTGELFF,TRBV9,TRBD2,TRBJ2-2,-
TGTGCCAGCAGGAACAGGGAGAACACTGAAGCTTTCTTT,CASRNRENTEAFF,TRBV6-5,-,TRBJ1-1,few
TGTGCCAGCAGCCACAGGGGGCTTTCCTACGAGCAGTACTTC,CASSHRGLSYEQYF,TRBV2,TRBD1,TRBJ2-7,-
TGTGCCAGCAGCTTGGAGAGGTTCGCGTCTGGGGCCAACGTCCTGACTTTC,CASSLERFASGANVLTF,TRBV5-6,-,TRBJ2-6,-
TGTGCCACCAGCAGCTCAGGGGATCCGTCCGATGAGCAGTTCTTC,CATSSSGDPSDEQFF,TRBV15,-,TRBJ2-1,-
TGTGCCAGCAGTCCCGGGGCAGGGGGTACGAACACTGAAGCTTTCTTT,CASSPGAGGTNTEAFF,TRBV11-2,TRBD1,TRBJ1-1,-
TGTGCCAGCAGCTCCCTAGGACAGGGTTACTACGAGCAGTACTTC,CASSSLGQGYYEQYF,TRBV11-2,TRBD1,TRBJ2-7,-
TGTGCCAGCAGCTTAGCAACAGGGAGTCGGATGAACACTGAAGCTTTCTTT,CASSLATGSRMNTEAFF,TRBV7-9,-,TRBJ1-1,-
TGTGCCAGCAGCGTAGGTCCCGGGACAGACTACGAGCAGTACTTC,CASSVGPGTDYEQYF,TRBV9,TRBD1,TRBJ2-7,few
TGTGCCAGTAGTCGAATAGGAATAGCGGGAGGACAAGATACGCAGTATTTT,CASSRIGIAGGQDTQYF,TRBV19,TRBD2,TRBJ2-3,-
TGTGCCAGCATAAGGGTCCAGCAGGGCTCCTACAATGAGCAGTTCTTC,CASIRVQQGSYNEQFF,TRBV5-5,-,TRBJ2-1,-